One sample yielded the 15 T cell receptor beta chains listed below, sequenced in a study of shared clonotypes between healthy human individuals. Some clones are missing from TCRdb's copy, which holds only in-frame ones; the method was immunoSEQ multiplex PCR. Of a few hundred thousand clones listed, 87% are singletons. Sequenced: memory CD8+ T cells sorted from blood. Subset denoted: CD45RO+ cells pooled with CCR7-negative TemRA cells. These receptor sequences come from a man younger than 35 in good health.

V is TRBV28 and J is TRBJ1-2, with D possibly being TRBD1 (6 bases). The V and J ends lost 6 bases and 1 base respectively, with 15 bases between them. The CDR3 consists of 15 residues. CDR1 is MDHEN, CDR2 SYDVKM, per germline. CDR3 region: CASSVRQEINYGYTF. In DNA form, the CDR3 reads TGTGCCAGCAGCGTTAGACAGGAGATTAACTATGGCTACACCTTC.

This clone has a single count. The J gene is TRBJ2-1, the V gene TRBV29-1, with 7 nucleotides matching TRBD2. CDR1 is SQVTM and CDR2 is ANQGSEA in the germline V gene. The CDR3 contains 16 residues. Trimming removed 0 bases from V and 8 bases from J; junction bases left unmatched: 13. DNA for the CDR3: TGCAGCGTTGAAGATATGGGCGGGGGAACCGGTTATGAGCAGTTCTTC. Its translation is CSVEDMGGGTGYEQFF.

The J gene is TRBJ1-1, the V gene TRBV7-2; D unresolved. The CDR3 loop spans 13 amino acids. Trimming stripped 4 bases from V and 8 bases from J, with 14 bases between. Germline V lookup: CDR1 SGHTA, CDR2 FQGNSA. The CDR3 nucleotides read TGTGCCAGCAGCTCTTGGCGGCCCCAAGAAGCTTTCTTT. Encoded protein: CASSSWRPQEAFF.

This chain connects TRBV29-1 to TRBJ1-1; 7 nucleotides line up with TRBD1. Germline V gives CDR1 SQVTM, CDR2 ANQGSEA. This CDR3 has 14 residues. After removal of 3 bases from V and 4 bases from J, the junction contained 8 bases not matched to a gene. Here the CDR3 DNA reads TGCAGCGTTGACCCGACAGGGACGGTCACTGAAGCTTTCTTT. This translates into CSVDPTGTVTEAFF.

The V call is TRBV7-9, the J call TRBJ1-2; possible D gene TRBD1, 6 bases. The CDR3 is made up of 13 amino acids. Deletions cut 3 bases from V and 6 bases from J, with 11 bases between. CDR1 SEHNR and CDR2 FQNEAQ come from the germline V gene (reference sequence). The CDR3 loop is CASSLWTDHGYTF. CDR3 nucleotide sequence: TGTGCCAGCAGCTTGTGGACAGACCATGGCTACACCTTC.

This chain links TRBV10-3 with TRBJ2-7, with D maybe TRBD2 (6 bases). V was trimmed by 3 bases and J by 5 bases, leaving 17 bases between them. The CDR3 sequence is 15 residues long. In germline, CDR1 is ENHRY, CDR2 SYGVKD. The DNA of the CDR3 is TGTGCCATCAGTGACCCCTGGGGACTGGCCGACGAGCAGTACTTC. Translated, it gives CAISDPWGLADEQYF.

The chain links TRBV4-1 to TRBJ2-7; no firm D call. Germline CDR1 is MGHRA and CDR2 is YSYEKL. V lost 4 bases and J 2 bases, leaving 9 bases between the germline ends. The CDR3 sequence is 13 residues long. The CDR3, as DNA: TGCGCCAGCAGCCCACGGTTGGCCTACGAGCAGTACTTC. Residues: CASSPRLAYEQYF.

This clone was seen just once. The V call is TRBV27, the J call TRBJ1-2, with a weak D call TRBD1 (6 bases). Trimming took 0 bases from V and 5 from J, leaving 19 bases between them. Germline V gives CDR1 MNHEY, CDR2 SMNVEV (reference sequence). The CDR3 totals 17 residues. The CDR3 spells CASSLSDQGRLWYGYTF. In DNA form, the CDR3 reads TGTGCCAGCAGTTTATCGGACCAGGGGCGCCTTTGGTATGGCTACACCTTC.

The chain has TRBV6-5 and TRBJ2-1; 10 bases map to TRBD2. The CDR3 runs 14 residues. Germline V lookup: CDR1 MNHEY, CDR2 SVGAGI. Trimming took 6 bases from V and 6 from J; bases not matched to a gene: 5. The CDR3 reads CASSGLAALNEQFF. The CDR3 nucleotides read TGTGCCAGCAGCGGACTAGCGGCCCTCAATGAGCAGTTCTTC.

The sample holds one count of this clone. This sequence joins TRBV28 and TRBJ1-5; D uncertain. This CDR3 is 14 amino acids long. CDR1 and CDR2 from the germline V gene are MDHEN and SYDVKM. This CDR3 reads CEDSWGRSNQPQHF. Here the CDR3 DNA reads TGTGAGGACTCGTGGGGTAGGAGCAATCAGCCCCAGCATTTT.

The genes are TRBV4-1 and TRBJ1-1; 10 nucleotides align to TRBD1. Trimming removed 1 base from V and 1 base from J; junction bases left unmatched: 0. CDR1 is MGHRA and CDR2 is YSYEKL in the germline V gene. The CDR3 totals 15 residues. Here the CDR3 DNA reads TGCGCCAGCAGCCAAGGGGACAGGGGGAACACTGAAGCTTTCTTT. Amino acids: CASSQGDRGNTEAFF.

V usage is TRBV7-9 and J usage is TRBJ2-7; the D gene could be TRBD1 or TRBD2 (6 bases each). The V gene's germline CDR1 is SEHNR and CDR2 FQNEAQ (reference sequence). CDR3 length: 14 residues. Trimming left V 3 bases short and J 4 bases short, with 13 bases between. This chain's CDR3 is CASSFVGGGYEQYF. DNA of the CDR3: TGTGCCAGCAGCTTCGTCGGGGGCGGGTACGAGCAGTACTTC.

In nucleotides, the CDR3 is TGTGCCAGCAGCGTGGGCAAGGATGGCTACACCTTC. Protein sequence: CASSVGKDGYTF. The rearrangement joins TRBV5-6 to TRBJ1-2; D ambiguous. The V gene's germline CDR1 is SGHDT and CDR2 YYEEEE. The CDR3 contains 12 residues. V lost 4 bases to trimming and J lost 6 bases, with 10 bases between them.

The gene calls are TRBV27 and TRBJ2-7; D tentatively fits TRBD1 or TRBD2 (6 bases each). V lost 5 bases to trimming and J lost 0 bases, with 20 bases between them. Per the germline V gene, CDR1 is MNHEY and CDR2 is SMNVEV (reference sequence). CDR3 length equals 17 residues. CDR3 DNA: TGTGCCAGCAGTCCTAGCTCAGGGGACTTGACCTCCTACGAGCAGTACTTC. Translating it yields CASSPSSGDLTSYEQYF.

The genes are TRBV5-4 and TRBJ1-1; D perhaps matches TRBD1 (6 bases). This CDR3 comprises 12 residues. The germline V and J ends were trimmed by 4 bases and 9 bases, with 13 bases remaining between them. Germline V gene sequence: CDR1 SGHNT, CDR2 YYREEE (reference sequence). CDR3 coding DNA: TGTGCCAGCAGCCAGGACAGTCGCCAAGCTTTCTTT. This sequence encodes CASSQDSRQAFF.